This TCR beta chain was identified in a study of T cell repertoires in cytomegalovirus infection. Turning to the study itself: An indication of both CMV infection and matching HLA type came from public TCR beta signatures.

Details on this clonotype: The antigen is undetermined.

Germline CDR1 is SGHTS and CDR2 is YDEGEE. The CDR3 sequence is 15 residues long. The V end lost 0 bases, the J end lost 6 bases, and 14 bases lay between the germline ends. MiXCR was run by TCRdb on the reads, yielding one entry per CDR3 protein. The sample has nearly 550,000 distinct CDR3 sequences, 16% seen once. Broader study findings: Carriers of CMV plus the relevant HLA were identified by cumulative public TCR beta family frequency. Dominant in the ex vivo response were TCR beta clonotypes restricted by HLA-C and specific for CMV.

This sequence was found in a human donor in good health (CMV status not recorded). Some clones in this sample may be carry-over from other donors' samples. Sequencing input: CD8+ T cells from PBMCs. The J gene is TRBJ2-3, the V gene TRBV5-8; a possible D gene is TRBD1 (6 bases). CDR3 nucleotides: TGTGCCAGCAGCTTGGATCCCGGGACACTCGATACGCAGTATTTT. Translating it yields CASSLDPGTLDTQYF. Together with reference TRBV5-8 and TRBJ2-3, the CDR3 gives the full variable domain: EAGVTQSPTHLIKTRGQQATLRCSPISGHTSVYWYQQALGLGLQFLLWYDEGEERNRGNFPPRFSGRQFPNYSSELNVNALELEDSALYLCASSLDPGTLDTQYFGPGTRLTVL.